This T cell receptor (beta chain) was profiled in a study of cytomegalovirus exposure and HLA in healthy donors. General study points: It was shown in a later analysis that HLA-associated TCR beta chains were more clonally expanded than other, equally common chains.

Points on this clone: Antigen unknown. The junction shows a germline mismatch at one end, possibly a read error.

The CDR3 has 16 amino acids. The germline V gene encodes CDR1 SGHRS and CDR2 YFSETQ. This PCR relied on a set of 60 Vbeta primers and 13 Jbeta primers. Clones were read by immunoSEQ multiplex PCR, and TCRdb kept only the in-frame ones, dropping some. The sample carries 160,000 or so clones, approximately 80% recorded once. The source of this sequence is a man in his thirties or forties in good health and CMV-seronegative. The chain employs TRBV5-1 and TRBJ1-4; 7 bases map to TRBD1. The material sequenced was PBMCs. CDR3 sequence reads: CAGSGPAGGANEKLFF. In DNA form, the CDR3 reads TGCGCCGGCAGCGGACCCGCAGGGGGAGCTAATGAAAAACTGTTTTTT.